This record looks at one T cell receptor beta chain sequence and its context. Its antigen is not identified. The CDR3 spans 14 residues. The V gene's germline CDR1 is MNHEY and CDR2 SMNVEV (reference sequence). This record comes from a study of human CD8 memory T cell subsets. Study-wide findings and caveats: Stem-like memory and precursor exhausted T cell repertoires showed minimal mutual overlap. It was suggested by Chao1 estimates that stem-like memory T cells were more diverse than precursor exhausted T cells.

By UMI-labeled 5' RACE, the TCR beta libraries were made. For each CDR3 protein, TCRdb gives one entry from its re-call of the 5' RACE reads, without DNA. This sample's clone table lists roughly 10,000 distinct CDR3 sequences. RNA was obtained from duplicate vials of fewer than 190,000 sorted CD8+ T cells per subset. The chain is built from TRBV27 and TRBJ2-1. This TCR was recovered from a human donor in good health. The source material was CD8+ T cells from PBMCs. This chain's CDR3 is CASSQWPTYNEQFF.